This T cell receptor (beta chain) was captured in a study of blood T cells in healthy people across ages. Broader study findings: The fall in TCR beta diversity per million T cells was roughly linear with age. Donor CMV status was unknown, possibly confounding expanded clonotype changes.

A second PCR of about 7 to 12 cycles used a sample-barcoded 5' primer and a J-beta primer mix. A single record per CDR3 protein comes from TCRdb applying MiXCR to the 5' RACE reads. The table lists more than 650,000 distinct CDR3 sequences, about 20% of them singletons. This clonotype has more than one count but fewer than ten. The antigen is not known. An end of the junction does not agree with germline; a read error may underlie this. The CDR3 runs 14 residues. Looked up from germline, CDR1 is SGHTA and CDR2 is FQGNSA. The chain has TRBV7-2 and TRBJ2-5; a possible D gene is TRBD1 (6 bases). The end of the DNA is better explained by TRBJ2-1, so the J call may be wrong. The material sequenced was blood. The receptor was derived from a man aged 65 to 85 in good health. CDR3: CASSLARGNDEQFF. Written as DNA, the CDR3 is TGTGCCAGCAGTTTAGCAAGGGGGAACGATGAGCAGTTCTTC.